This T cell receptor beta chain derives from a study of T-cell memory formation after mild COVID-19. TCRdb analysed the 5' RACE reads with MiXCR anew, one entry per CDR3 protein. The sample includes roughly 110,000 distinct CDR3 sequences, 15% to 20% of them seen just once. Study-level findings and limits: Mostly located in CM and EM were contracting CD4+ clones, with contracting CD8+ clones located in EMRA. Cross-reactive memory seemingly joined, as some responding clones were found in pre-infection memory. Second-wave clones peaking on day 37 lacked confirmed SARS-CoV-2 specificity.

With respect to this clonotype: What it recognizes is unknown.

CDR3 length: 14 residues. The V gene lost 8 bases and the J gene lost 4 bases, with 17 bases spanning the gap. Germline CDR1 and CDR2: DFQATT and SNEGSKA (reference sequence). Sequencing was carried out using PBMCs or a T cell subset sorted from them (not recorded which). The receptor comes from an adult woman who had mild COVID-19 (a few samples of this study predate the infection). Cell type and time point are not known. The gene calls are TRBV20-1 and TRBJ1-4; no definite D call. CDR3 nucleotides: TGCAGTATCCCCTCCGGAACCTATAATGAAAAACTGTTTTTT. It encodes CSIPSGTYNEKLFF.